Each of the 8 T cell receptor beta chains below was sequenced from the same sample in a study of cytomegalovirus exposure and HLA in healthy donors. Assay used: immunoSEQ multiplex PCR; TCRdb lists only in-frame clones, some missing. The sample lists fewer than 100,000 clones, roughly 95% occurring once. The sequencing input was PBMCs. These receptors all stem from a woman under 30 in good health and CMV-seropositive.

The chain links TRBV27 to TRBJ2-7; D perhaps matches TRBD2 (7 bases). This CDR3 is built from 16 residues. CDR1 and CDR2 from the germline V gene are MNHEY and SMNVEV (reference sequence). Trimming pared 2 bases from V and 3 bases from J, leaving 17 bases between. This chain's CDR3 is CASSLGGGGGIYEQYF. For the CDR3, the DNA is TGTGCCAGCAGTTTAGGTGGAGGGGGGGGTATCTACGAGCAGTACTTC.

The chain recombines TRBV11-2 with TRBJ1-2, with D possibly matching TRBD1 (5 bases). The V and J ends lost 0 bases and 2 bases respectively, with 7 bases between them. This CDR3 has 14 amino acids. The germline gives CDR1 SGHAT, CDR2 FQNNGV. CDR3 DNA sequence: TGTGCCAGCAGCTTAGAACGGGGGAACTATGGCTACACCTTC. This translates into CASSLERGNYGYTF.

This clone is a singleton in its sample. The J gene is TRBJ1-4, the V gene TRBV30; TRBD1 might be the D (5 bases). Germline V gene sequence: CDR1 GTSNPN, CDR2 SVGIG (reference sequence). The CDR3 extends over 15 amino acids. V dropped 3 bases and J dropped 2 bases, with 13 bases sitting between them. CDR3 DNA: TGTGCCTGGAGACTTGGGGCGTCCACTAATGAAAAACTGTTTTTT. Amino acids: CAWRLGASTNEKLFF.

In its sample, this clone was seen once. The rearrangement joins TRBV9 to TRBJ2-1; the match to TRBD2 covers 9 bases. After removal of 2 bases from V and 6 bases from J, the junction contained 18 bases not matched to a gene. The CDR3 spans 19 residues. Germline V lookup: CDR1 SGDLS, CDR2 YYNGEE. DNA for the CDR3: TGTGCCAGCAGCGTCCTCCCCCTAATCGGAGCGGGAGGTTTCAATGAGCAGTTCTTC. Translated, it gives CASSVLPLIGAGGFNEQFF.

This clone appeared once. V is TRBV6-6 and J is TRBJ1-5; 9 bases agree with TRBD1. Germline CDR1 is MNHNY and CDR2 is SVGAGI (reference sequence). V lost 3 bases, J lost 11 bases, and 14 bases stayed unmatched. The CDR3 contains 16 residues. In DNA, the CDR3 is TGTGCCAGCAGTTATCATAGGACAGGGGACTTTAGGGCCCAGCATTTT. Translation gives CASSYHRTGDFRAQHF.

The chain combines TRBV25-1 with TRBJ1-5; possible D gene TRBD1, 6 bases. This CDR3 contains 12 residues. Trimming pared 5 bases from V and 6 bases from J, leaving 8 bases between. Germline assignment: CDR1 MGHDK and CDR2 SYGVNS. This chain's CDR3 is CASSKGGQPQHF. The CDR3 DNA sequence: TGTGCCAGCAGTAAAGGGGGTCAGCCCCAGCATTTT.

This chain connects TRBV7-3 to TRBJ2-3; D gene unclear. Deletions cut 0 bases from V and 3 bases from J, with 10 bases between. The CDR3 extends over 15 amino acids. Germline CDR1 is SGHTA and CDR2 is FQGTGA. CDR3: CASSLTLYSTDTQYF. For the CDR3, the DNA is TGTGCCAGCAGCTTAACCCTTTACTCGACAGATACGCAGTATTTT.

The J gene is TRBJ2-1, the V gene TRBV28, with 9 bases that match TRBD2. The CDR3 is 14 amino acids. Germline V lookup: CDR1 MDHEN, CDR2 SYDVKM. The trim removed 8 bases at V and 8 bases at J, leaving 10 bases unmatched. The CDR3 here is CASRGLAGMDEQFF. For the CDR3, the DNA is TGTGCCAGCCGTGGGCTAGCGGGAATGGATGAGCAGTTCTTC. Full variable domain (outside the CDR3, taken from reference TRBV28 and TRBJ2-1): DVKVTQSSRYLVKRTGEKVFLECVQDMDHENMFWYRQDPGLGLRLIYFSYDVKMKEKGDIPEGYSVSREKKERFSLILESASTNQTSMYLCASRGLAGMDEQFFGPGTRLTVL.